Following are 27 T cell receptor beta chains from one sample sequenced in a study of CD8 T cells in ankylosing spondylitis. TCRdb independently ran MiXCR on the 5' RACE reads; one entry per CDR3 protein. The data hold a few hundred thousand distinct CDR3 sequences, with 17% observed a single time. Study-wide results and caveats: One TCR beta motif, made up of roughly eight highly homologous variants, appeared characteristic of ankylosing spondylitis blood.

Their cognate antigens are unknown. Material: blood, either unsorted or a sorted T cell fraction (not recorded which). These receptors all stem from a male donor with ankylosing spondylitis.

This clonotype was counted only a few times. This chain links TRBV12-3 or TRBV12-4 with TRBJ1-2; D is ambiguous. The CDR3 has 13 residues. With 5 bases removed from V and 8 bases from J, the gap between germline ends came to 15 bases. The CDR3: CASSPTYPDGYTF. The CDR3 nucleotides are TGTGCCAGCAGTCCGACATATCCGGACGGCTACACCTTC.

This clonotype came up a few times. The genes are TRBV12-3 or TRBV12-4 and TRBJ1-5, with D tentatively TRBD1 (6 bases). V was shortened by 3 bases and J by 1 base, with 10 bases between the two germline ends. The CDR3 loop spans 15 amino acids. CDR3 sequence (DNA): TGTGCCAGCAGTTTGGGGGGCAAAAGCAATCAGCCCCAGCATTTT. Its protein is CASSLGGKSNQPQHF.

This clonotype was seen more than once but under ten times. The rearrangement links TRBV20-1 to TRBJ2-7, with unresolved D. CDR1 is DFQATT and CDR2 is SNEGSKA in the germline V gene (reference sequence). The CDR3 has 12 residues. CDR3 in DNA: TGCAGCGCAGGAAAATGGGACTACGAGCAGTACTTC. Its protein is CSAGKWDYEQYF.

This chain links TRBV6-6 with TRBJ2-2; D may be TRBD1 or TRBD2 (5 bases each). The CDR3 consists of 13 residues. Germline V CDR1 and CDR2: MNHNY, SVGAGI (reference sequence). The V and J ends lost 7 bases and 5 bases respectively, with 11 bases between them. CDR3 nucleotides: TGTGCCAGCAATTCAGGGAGTACCGGGGAGCTGTTTTTT. This translates into CASNSGSTGELFF.

This clonotype was detected only a few times. The J gene is TRBJ1-5, the V gene TRBV5-1, with D possibly being TRBD1 (6 bases). The CDR3 has 14 amino acids. With 4 bases removed from V and 6 bases from J, the gap between germline ends came to 14 bases. In germline, CDR1 is SGHRS, CDR2 YFSETQ. CDR3 nucleotides: TGCGCCAGCAGCCCTCAACAGGGTAGTCAGCCCCAGCATTTT. Translated, it gives CASSPQQGSQPQHF. The variable domain in full, completed from reference TRBV5-1 and TRBJ1-5, reads KAGVTQTPRYLIKTRGQQVTLSCSPISGHRSVSWYQQTPGQGLQFLFEYFSETQRNKGNFPGRFSGRQFSNSRSEMNVSTLELGDSALYLCASSPQQGSQPQHFGDGTRLSIL.

This chain uses TRBV7-6 with TRBJ2-2; no reliable D call. V dropped 2 bases and J dropped 1 base, with 5 bases sitting between them. The CDR3 has 14 residues. The germline V gene encodes CDR1 SGHVS and CDR2 FNYEAQ. The CDR3 here is CASSLKGNTGELFF. The CDR3 nucleotides read TGTGCCAGCAGCTTAAAGGGGAACACCGGGGAGCTGTTTTTT.

This chain links TRBV15 with TRBJ2-6; 8 bases agree with TRBD2. The germline gives CDR1 LNHNV, CDR2 YYDKDF (reference sequence). V shed 0 bases and J 0 bases; nucleotides not matched to a gene: 7. CDR3 size: 19 residues. The CDR3 here is CATSRDRRGVSSGANVLTF. The DNA for the CDR3 is TGTGCCACCAGCAGAGATCGGCGGGGGGTCAGCTCTGGGGCCAACGTCCTGACTTTC.

The gene calls are TRBV5-1 and TRBJ2-3; D is possibly TRBD1 (6 bases). The CDR3 runs 15 residues. Germline V gene lookup returns CDR1 SGHRS and CDR2 YFSETQ. V dropped 4 bases and J dropped 0 bases, with 12 bases sitting between them. For the CDR3, the DNA is TGCGCCAGCAGCCCGCGGACAGAGAGCACAGATACGCAGTATTTT. The encoded protein is CASSPRTESTDTQYF.

This clonotype occurred many times. V usage is TRBV20-1 and J usage is TRBJ1-3, with TRBD1 identical over 7 bases. Trimming cost V 3 bases and J 2 bases; bases outside gene matches: 10. Per germline, CDR1 DFQATT and CDR2 SNEGSKA (reference sequence). This CDR3 has 16 residues. CDR3: CSASAWQGVPGNTIYF. CDR3 nucleotides: TGCAGTGCTAGTGCCTGGCAGGGGGTACCTGGAAACACCATATATTTT.

This clonotype was seen repeatedly, ten times or more. The gene calls are TRBV11-2 and TRBJ2-1, with 8 positions matching TRBD2. The length of the CDR3 is 15 residues. Germline trimming cut 4 bases from V and 1 base from J; bases unmatched to any gene: 3. Germline-derived CDR1 and CDR2 are SGHAT and FQNNGV. CDR3 DNA: TGTGCCAGCAGCTCCCGGGGGGGGTCCTACAATGAGCAGTTCTTC. This sequence encodes CASSSRGGSYNEQFF.

This clonotype was recorded a few times. This chain uses TRBV9 with TRBJ2-7; no reliable D call. The germline V and J ends were trimmed by 0 bases and 2 bases, with 9 bases remaining between them. CDR3 length equals 14 residues. Per the germline V gene, CDR1 is SGDLS and CDR2 is YYNGEE. The CDR3 spells CASSVVADTYEQYF. The CDR3 DNA sequence: TGTGCCAGCAGCGTAGTGGCGGATACCTACGAGCAGTACTTC.

The chain employs TRBV6-2 or TRBV6-3 and TRBJ2-7; 11 bases align to TRBD2. After removal of 2 bases from V and 3 bases from J, the junction contained 3 bases not matched to a gene. Germline V gives CDR1 MNHEY, CDR2 SVGEGT. The CDR3 contains 15 residues. The DNA for the CDR3 is TGTGCCAGCAGTTACGTGGGACTAGCGGACTACGAGCAGTACTTC. This encodes CASSYVGLADYEQYF.

This clonotype was found a few times. The CDR3 spells CASSLDGSRSETQYF. CDR3 nucleotides: TGTGCCAGCAGCTTAGATGGGAGCCGGTCGGAGACCCAGTACTTC. This chain joins TRBV11-2 and TRBJ2-5; possible D gene TRBD2, 5 bases. The CDR3 loop spans 15 amino acids. CDR1 and CDR2 from the germline V gene are SGHAT and FQNNGV. V was clipped by 0 bases and J by 5 bases, with 13 bases between them.

The CDR3 nucleotides are TGCAGTGCTAGAGAGAATCAGGGGGGACAAGAAAGCTATACGCAGTATTTT. Amino acid sequence: CSARENQGGQESYTQYF. The rearrangement joins TRBV20-1 to TRBJ2-3; TRBD1 is a possible D gene (7 bases). The CDR3 runs 17 residues. Germline V gene data show CDR1 as DFQATT and CDR2 as SNEGSKA (reference sequence). Trimming took 0 bases from V and 7 from J, leaving 23 bases between them.

The table lists this clonotype with a few counts. The chain uses TRBV5-1 and TRBJ2-1; D possibly corresponds to TRBD2 (6 bases). The CDR3 consists of 11 residues. Trimming took off 6 bases at V and 12 bases at J, with 13 bases between the two ends. Germline V CDR1 and CDR2: SGHRS, YFSETQ. CDR3 bases: TGCGCCAGCACCCGGGCGGGGAGGCAGTTCTTC. Translation gives CASTRAGRQFF.

This clonotype occurred a few times. This chain uses TRBV20-1 with TRBJ1-2; 9 nucleotides line up with TRBD1. This CDR3 is built from 12 residues. The germline V gene encodes CDR1 DFQATT and CDR2 SNEGSKA (reference sequence). With V trimmed by 5 bases and J by 7 bases, 5 bases remained unmatched. In nucleotides, the CDR3 is TGCAGTGCTCACACGACAGGGGGTGGCTACACCTTC. Translated, it gives CSAHTTGGGYTF.

This clonotype was detected a few times. This chain joins TRBV4-1 and TRBJ2-2; no definite D call. Trimming pared 4 bases from V and 1 base from J, leaving 13 bases between. This CDR3 spans 16 amino acids. The germline CDR1 and CDR2 sequences are MGHRA and YSYEKL. In nucleotides, the CDR3 is TGCGCCAGCAGCCTTGTTTCGGCAGAGAACACCGGGGAGCTGTTTTTT. The encoded protein is CASSLVSAENTGELFF.

This clonotype was observed a handful of times. The rearrangement links TRBV20-1 to TRBJ2-2; D is possibly TRBD2 (7 bases). The germline gives CDR1 DFQATT, CDR2 SNEGSKA (reference sequence). The V and J ends lost 5 bases and 3 bases respectively, with 13 bases between them. The CDR3 spans 14 residues. The DNA for the CDR3 is TGCAGTGCTGGTGGGGGGGCTTACACCGGGGAGCTGTTTTTT. Amino acids: CSAGGGAYTGELFF.

This clonotype was seen ten or more times. The chain uses TRBV29-1 and TRBJ2-5, with TRBD2 identical over 9 bases. This CDR3 is built from 13 residues. Looked up from germline, CDR1 is SQVTM and CDR2 is ANQGSEA. In nucleotides, the CDR3 is TGCAGTGCCTGGCGGGAGGGCCGGGAGACCCAGTACTTC. It specifies CSAWREGRETQYF. Combining the CDR3 with reference TRBV29-1 and TRBJ2-5 gives the whole variable domain SAVISQKPSRDICQRGTSLTIQCQVDSQVTMMFWYRQQPGQSLTLIATANQGSEATYESGFVIDKFPISRPNLTFSTLTVSNMSPEDSSIYLCSAWREGRETQYFGPGTRLLVL.

This clonotype has a count of ten or more. J is TRBJ1-1 and V is TRBV2; 8 bases line up with TRBD1. Germline V lookup: CDR1 SNHLY, CDR2 FYNNEI. The length of the CDR3 is 15 residues. J lost 3 bases, V lost 6 bases, and 9 bases had no gene match. This CDR3 is CASRAKLTGDTEAFF. The CDR3 DNA is TGTGCCAGCAGGGCTAAACTGACAGGGGACACTGAAGCTTTCTTT.

The chain has TRBV6-2 or TRBV6-3 and TRBJ2-6, with D perhaps given as TRBD1 or TRBD2 (6 bases each). The germline V and J ends were trimmed by 7 bases and 0 bases, with 19 bases remaining between them. Germline CDR1 MNHEY, CDR2 SVGEGT. This CDR3 comprises 18 residues. Written as DNA, the CDR3 is TGTGCCAGCATTGGTCGGGGGCGGACAATCTCTGGGGCCAACGTCCTGACTTTC. It yields the protein CASIGRGRTISGANVLTF.

V is TRBV20-1 and J is TRBJ2-2, with 14 bases identical to TRBD2. V was clipped by 6 bases and J by 6 bases; unmatched bases: 9. The CDR3 is made up of 16 amino acids. CDR1 and CDR2 (germline): DFQATT, SNEGSKA (reference sequence). CDR3 amino acids: CSARNQGLAGAGELFF. CDR3 in DNA: TGCAGTGCCAGAAATCAGGGACTAGCGGGAGCCGGGGAGCTGTTTTTT.

The V call is TRBV7-9, the J call TRBJ2-3, with a weak D call TRBD2 (6 bases). The V gene's germline CDR1 is SEHNR and CDR2 FQNEAQ (reference sequence). Trimming left V 5 bases short and J 6 bases short, with 12 bases between. This CDR3 is built from 13 residues. CDR3 protein: CASSPMAGDTQYF. The CDR3 nucleotides are TGTGCCAGCAGCCCGATGGCGGGGGATACGCAGTATTTT.

The V and J genes are TRBV2 and TRBJ1-6, with D possibly matching TRBD1 (6 bases). The length of the CDR3 is 17 residues. CDR1 and CDR2 from the germline V gene are SNHLY and FYNNEI. Between the trimmed V and J ends, which lost 2 bases and 1 base, there was a span of 12 bases. CDR3 DNA: TGTGCCAGCAGTGAAAGGGGGGAGAGGTCCTATAATTCACCCCTCCACTTT. It yields the protein CASSERGERSYNSPLHF.

This clonotype was recorded at least ten times. This rearrangement joins TRBV6-2 or TRBV6-3 to TRBJ2-1, with 12 bases aligning to TRBD2. The CDR3 contains 16 residues. Germline CDR1 and CDR2: MNHEY and SVGEGT. The junction had 2 bases not matched to a gene; V was cut back by 2 bases and J by 3 bases. The DNA for the CDR3 is TGTGCCAGCAGTTACGGACTAGCGGGAAACTACAATGAGCAGTTCTTC. Amino acid sequence: CASSYGLAGNYNEQFF.

V is TRBV5-1 and J is TRBJ1-1; D is uncertain. This CDR3 comprises 17 residues. V gave up 4 bases and J gave up 1 base, with 20 bases separating them. Per germline, CDR1 SGHRS and CDR2 YFSETQ. The CDR3 bases are TGCGCCAGCAGCCCCCTGAGAGGGATGGAGAAGAACACTGAAGCTTTCTTT. Encoded protein: CASSPLRGMEKNTEAFF.

This clonotype has only a few counts. The genes are TRBV7-9 and TRBJ2-3; 14 nucleotides match TRBD2. Germline CDR1 reads SEHNR; CDR2 reads FQNEAQ (reference sequence). Trimming removed 5 bases from V and 0 bases from J; junction bases left unmatched: 4. The CDR3 sequence is 17 residues long. This CDR3 is CASSPTSGGASTDTQYF. DNA of the CDR3: TGTGCCAGCAGCCCGACTAGCGGGGGGGCGAGCACAGATACGCAGTATTTT. Filled out from reference TRBV7-9 and TRBJ2-3, the complete variable domain reads DTGVSQNPRHKITKRGQNVTFRCDPISEHNRLYWYRQTLGQGPEFLTYFQNEAQLEKSRLLSDRFSAERPKGSFSTLEIQRTEQGDSAMYLCASSPTSGGASTDTQYFGPGTRLTVL.